This T cell receptor beta chain was recorded in a study of blood T cell repertoires in COVID-19. Study context: Researchers got acute and convalescent COVID-19 samples from the United States, Italy and Spain.

With 4 bases removed from V and 0 bases from J, the gap between germline ends came to 10 bases. The CDR3 sequence is 15 residues long. CDR1 and CDR2 from the germline V gene are SGHTA and FQGNSA. The method was immunoSEQ multiplex PCR; TCRdb's version includes in-frame clones alone and lacks a portion of them. The table includes about 250,000 clones, 80% to 90% detected once. V is TRBV7-2 and J is TRBJ1-3; D might be TRBD1 (5 bases). The receptor's source is an older man with acute or convalescent COVID-19. The specimen sequenced was peripheral blood. This chain's CDR3 is CASSSHGGSGNTIYF. As DNA, the CDR3 is TGTGCCAGCAGCTCCCACGGGGGCTCTGGAAACACCATATATTTT.